This T cell receptor beta chain was observed in a study of T-cell reconstitution after alpha-beta-depleted transplantation in children. It was with unique molecular identifiers that the TCRbeta library was prepared. MiXCR, run by TCRdb on the PCR reads, gives a single entry per CDR3 protein. The data contain almost 500,000 distinct CDR3 sequences, 10% to 13% of them singletons. In this sample, this clonotype turned up many times. V shed 2 bases and J shed 0 bases, with 12 bases lying between them. Germline V gene sequence: CDR1 SGHVS, CDR2 FQNEAQ. The CDR3 extends over 16 amino acids. This clonotype was sampled from a child between 2 and 9 years old with inherited bone marrow failure, due to receive a stem cell transplant. Sequenced here: PBMCs, sampled before TCRalphabeta/CD19-depleted stem cell transplant. The rearrangement joins TRBV7-8 to TRBJ2-3, with a tentative D call TRBD2 (5 bases). This CDR3 is CASSLHRESSTDTQYF. In DNA form, the CDR3 reads TGTGCCAGCAGCTTACATCGGGAATCTAGCACAGATACGCAGTATTTT.